This is a list of T cell receptor beta chains from one sample in a study of cytomegalovirus exposure and HLA in healthy donors. Only in-frame clones appear in the TCRdb table, and some are missing; sequencing was by immunoSEQ multiplex PCR. The clone table shows roughly 60,000 clones, with the ten largest holding approximately 4%. The material sequenced was PBMCs. Source of these receptors: a young woman in good health and CMV-seronegative. Both conserved end residues are part of each CDR3. A D gene is named only where the DNA matches it firmly.

j_call d_call v_call cdr3_length cdr3_aa cdr3_nt
TRBJ2-1 TRBD1 TRBV6-5 15 CASSSKLTGGNEQFF TGTGCCAGCAGTTCCAAATTAACAGGGGGCAATGAGCAGTTCTTC
TRBJ1-4 NA TRBV4-1 21 CASSQSGPGGSPRGSHEKLFF TGCGCCAGCAGCCAGTCAGGACCGGGGGGGTCTCCCCGCGGGTCCCATGAAAAACTGTTTTTT
TRBJ2-7 TRBD2 TRBV9 15 CASSVTSGMTNEQYF TGTGCCAGCAGCGTTACTAGCGGGATGACGAACGAGCAGTACTTC
TRBJ1-1 NA TRBV5-1 15 CASSLEGHLNTEAFF TGCGCCAGCAGCTTGGAGGGACACTTGAACACTGAAGCTTTCTTT
TRBJ2-3 TRBD1 TRBV7-9 17 CASSPRPTGGDRDTQYF TGTGCCAGCAGCCCAAGACCGACAGGGGGCGATCGTGATACGCAGTATTTT
TRBJ1-2 NA TRBV5-4 13 CASSPTGLYGYTF TGTGCCAGCAGCCCCACAGGCCTCTATGGCTACACCTTC
TRBJ2-3 NA TRBV4-1 16 CASSQGERIHTDTQYF TGCGCCAGCAGCCAAGGGGAGCGGATTCACACAGATACGCAGTATTTT
TRBJ2-7 NA TRBV11-3 13 CASSFTGSGEQYF TGTGCCAGCAGCTTTACAGGGTCTGGCGAGCAGTACTTC
TRBJ2-3 NA TRBV6-5 15 CASSPYPFVTDTQYF TGTGCCAGCAGTCCTTATCCCTTCGTCACAGATACGCAGTATTTT
TRBJ2-7 TRBD1 TRBV29-1 13 CSAGDRVGYEQYF TGCAGCGCGGGGGACAGGGTGGGGTACGAGCAGTACTTC
TRBJ2-4 NA TRBV28 16 CASLPGVWGAKNIQYF TGTGCCAGCCTCCCAGGGGTTTGGGGAGCCAAAAACATTCAGTACTTC
TRBJ1-1 TRBD1 TRBV6-5 13 CASSYTQGSEAFF TGTGCCAGCAGTTACACACAGGGGAGTGAAGCTTTCTTT
TRBJ1-6 TRBD1 TRBV4-2 15 CASSRPGQGDSPLHF TGTGCCAGCAGCCGCCCAGGACAGGGAGATTCACCCCTCCACTTT
TRBJ2-3 TRBD1 TRBV2 16 CASSRLRGLAGDTQYF TGTGCCAGCAGCCGACTCAGGGGGCTAGCCGGAGATACGCAGTATTTT
TRBJ2-5 NA TRBV25-1 18 CASRPSEVLTRPTETQYF TGTGCCAGCAGGCCATCGGAAGTCCTGACTAGACCAACAGAGACCCAGTACTTC
TRBJ2-1 TRBD2 TRBV29-1 13 CSGGLAEGAGQFF TGCAGCGGGGGACTAGCGGAGGGGGCGGGGCAGTTCTTC
TRBJ1-1 NA TRBV28 13 CASRGAVNTEAFF TGTGCCAGCAGAGGGGCCGTGAACACTGAAGCTTTCTTT
TRBJ1-2 TRBD1 TRBV6-5 13 CASSYSNRQGDTF TGTGCCAGCAGTTACTCGAATCGGCAGGGGGACACCTTC
TRBJ2-5 TRBD2 TRBV6-5 15 CASRPSGSREETQYF TGTGCCAGCAGGCCCAGCGGGAGTAGGGAAGAGACCCAGTACTTC
TRBJ2-7 NA TRBV13 14 CASNYKTGTYEQYF TGTGCCAGCAACTATAAAACTGGAACCTACGAGCAGTACTTC
TRBJ2-5 NA TRBV30 14 CAWSLRATRETQYF TGTGCCTGGAGTTTGAGGGCGACGCGGGAGACCCAGTACTTC
TRBJ1-2 NA TRBV18 15 CASSPSTASNYGYTF TGTGCCAGCTCACCTTCGACAGCCTCTAACTATGGCTACACCTTC
TRBJ2-3 TRBD2 TRBV2 15 CASSLAGGRADTQYF TGTGCCAGTTCACTAGCGGGAGGAAGGGCAGATACGCAGTATTTT
TRBJ2-1 TRBD1 TRBV9 14 CASSTRDRDNEQFF TGTGCCAGCAGCACGAGGGACAGGGACAATGAGCAGTTCTTC
TRBJ2-7 TRBD2 TRBV25-1 15 CATTTRGESSYEQYF TGTGCCACTACGACCCGGGGGGAGAGCTCCTACGAGCAGTACTTC
TRBJ2-1 NA TRBV5-4 15 CASSFPNRDNNEQFF TGTGCCAGCAGCTTCCCAAACAGGGACAACAATGAGCAGTTCTTC
TRBJ1-5 TRBD1 TRBV19 15 CASSGRDRVNQPQHF TGTGCCAGTAGTGGGAGGGACAGGGTCAATCAGCCCCAGCATTTT
TRBJ1-2 NA TRBV5-5 13 CASSLPGGDGYTF TGTGCCAGCAGCTTACCGGGGGGCGATGGCTACACCTTC
TRBJ1-5 NA TRBV19 15 CASSPTGYSNQPQHF TGTGCCAGTAGTCCCACAGGGTATAGCAATCAGCCCCAGCATTTT
TRBJ1-5 TRBD1 TRBV6-1 13 CASSKDRGQPQHF TGTGCCAGCAGTAAGGACAGGGGTCAGCCCCAGCATTTT
TRBJ2-7 TRBD2 TRBV4-2 18 CASSPHLLAGGLTYEQYF TGTGCCAGCAGCCCACACTTGCTAGCGGGGGGGCTCACCTACGAGCAGTACTTC
TRBJ1-1 NA TRBV5-1 14 CASSFRTWAPEAFF TGCGCCAGCAGCTTTAGAACCTGGGCACCCGAAGCTTTCTTT
TRBJ2-7 NA TRBV6-5 14 CASRQGHHHREQYF TGTGCCAGCAGACAGGGACACCACCATCGGGAGCAGTACTTC
TRBJ2-1 NA TRBV9 14 CASSVPGGLDEQFF TGTGCCAGCAGCGTTCCGGGGGGCCTAGATGAGCAGTTCTTC
TRBJ1-5 TRBD1 TRBV6-6 14 CASRAGTDNQPQHF TGTGCCAGCAGAGCCGGGACAGACAATCAGCCCCAGCATTTT
TRBJ1-1 NA TRBV6-1 13 CASSPTENTEAFF TGTGCCAGCAGTCCGACTGAGAACACTGAAGCTTTCTTT
TRBJ1-6 NA TRBV27 13 CASTGRGDSPLHF TGTGCCAGCACCGGCAGGGGTGATTCACCCCTCCACTTT
TRBJ1-5 NA TRBV28 16 CASSLLGRKAKQPQHF TGTGCCAGCAGTTTACTGGGGAGGAAAGCGAAGCAGCCCCAGCATTTT
TRBJ2-7 TRBD1 TRBV9 17 CASSAPFTQGIGDEQYF TGTGCCAGCAGCGCCCCATTCACACAGGGGATTGGCGACGAGCAGTACTTC
TRBJ1-1 NA TRBV21-1 15 CASSNSDSPNTEAFF TGTGCCAGCAGCAATAGTGACAGCCCGAACACTGAAGCTTTCTTT
TRBJ2-2 NA TRBV5-4 14 CASSFDLQGGELFF TGTGCCAGCAGCTTCGACTTACAGGGCGGGGAGCTGTTTTTT
TRBJ2-1 NA TRBV18 19 CASSPPRGDSPGSYNEQFF TGTGCCAGCTCACCACCCCGAGGTGACAGTCCCGGCTCCTACAATGAGCAGTTCTTC
TRBJ1-1 TRBD1 TRBV5-1 14 CASSLGQGGTEDFF TGCGCCAGCAGCTTGGGACAGGGGGGCACTGAAGATTTCTTT
TRBJ2-7 NA TRBV5-6 15 CASSLVGRGRGEQYF TGTGCCAGCAGCTTGGTCGGGCGGGGAAGGGGAGAGCAGTACTTC
TRBJ1-1 NA TRBV10-3 15 CAISELTGQGTEAFF TGTGCCATCAGTGAGTTAACAGGGCAGGGCACTGAAGCTTTCTTT
TRBJ2-3 NA TRBV30 15 CAGSGPGGPADTQYF TGTGCCGGGAGTGGTCCCGGGGGTCCTGCGGATACGCAGTATTTT